The clone carrying this TCR beta chain was seen once. This sample stems from a study of blood T cell repertoires in COVID-19. Study-wide context: Researchers got acute and convalescent COVID-19 samples from the United States, Italy and Spain. The cDNA or gDNA used as material had been derived from T cells, B-cell-depleted T cells, or PBMCs.

V was shortened by 1 base and J by 2 bases, with 14 bases between the two germline ends. The CDR3 has 16 residues. From germline, CDR1 is GTSNPN and CDR2 SVGIG (reference sequence). Original processing methods: Reference gene primer amplification yielded estimated nucleated cell counts. Clones were read by immunoSEQ multiplex PCR, and TCRdb kept only the in-frame ones, dropping some. V and J calls plus clone size are reproduced from that table; the DNA served to infer D and trimming. The data hold a few hundred thousand clones, with roughly 86% observed a single time. The chain links TRBV30 to TRBJ1-4, with a tentative D call TRBD1 (6 bases). Sequences were obtained from peripheral blood. This receptor was obtained from a woman between 45 and 60 years old with acute or convalescent COVID-19. DNA of the CDR3: TGTGCCTGGAGTGGGGAATGGGACACCACTAATGAAAAACTGTTTTTT. Translation gives CAWSGEWDTTNEKLFF.